A single sample is the source of the 20 T cell receptor beta chains below, sequenced in a study of CD8+ T cells in alopecia areata. As the sequencing template, cDNA was produced by extracting RNA and reverse transcribing it. TCRdb keeps only in-frame clones here, not all; method: immunoSEQ multiplex PCR. Among roughly 250,000 clones listed, around two thirds were seen once. Sequenced material: CD4+ T cells sorted from blood, taken at week 0. These receptors were taken from a human donor with alopecia areata.

The CDR3 sequence: CASSPLPGGAGETQYF. The CDR3 DNA reads as TGTGCCAGCAGCCCCCTCCCGGGGGGCGCGGGAGAGACCCAGTACTTC. V is TRBV7-9 and J is TRBJ2-5; tentatively, D is TRBD2 (7 bases). The V end lost 5 bases, the J end lost 4 bases, and 20 bases lay between the germline ends. Germline V gene data show CDR1 as SEHNR and CDR2 as FQNEAQ (reference sequence). The CDR3 runs 16 residues.

This clone appeared a few times. The rearrangement links TRBV20-1 to TRBJ1-2; D gene uncertain. Trimming stripped 5 bases from V and 8 bases from J, with 12 bases between. Per the germline V gene, CDR1 is DFQATT and CDR2 is SNEGSKA (reference sequence). The CDR3 runs 11 residues. The chain's CDR3 is CSALGWQGYTF. The CDR3, as DNA: TGCAGTGCTCTTGGGTGGCAGGGCTACACCTTC.

This clone showed up just a few times. The chain combines TRBV30 with TRBJ1-5; tentative D call: TRBD1 (5 bases). The CDR3 is 13 residues long. Germline CDR1 reads GTSNPN; CDR2 reads SVGIG (reference sequence). Trimming removed 0 bases from V and 6 bases from J, with 9 bases in between. CDR3 nucleotide sequence: TGTGCCTGGAGTGTTATTCAGGGTCAGCCCCAGCATTTT. Residues: CAWSVIQGQPQHF.

The V gene is TRBV7-3, the J gene TRBJ2-5; D is tentatively TRBD1 or TRBD2 (5 bases each). With 5 bases removed from V and 7 bases from J, the gap between germline ends came to 17 bases. Looked up from germline, CDR1 is SGHTA and CDR2 is FQGTGA. CDR3 size: 14 residues. The DNA for the CDR3 is TGTGCCAGCAGCCCCAACCGGGACGTAGGGACCCAGTACTTC. This gives the protein CASSPNRDVGTQYF.

In DNA, the CDR3 is TGTGCCTGGAGTGTACTAGCGGTTACGACCGCAGATACGCAGTATTTT. The encoded protein is CAWSVLAVTTADTQYF. This chain joins TRBV30 and TRBJ2-3; 8 nucleotides agree with TRBD2. Germline CDR1 and CDR2: GTSNPN and SVGIG (reference sequence). The CDR3 contains 16 residues. V lost 0 bases to trimming and J lost 4 bases; unmatched junction nucleotides: 9.

The chain has TRBV7-9 and TRBJ1-6; the match to TRBD1 covers 7 bases. The CDR3 spans 14 residues. J lost 7 bases, V lost 5 bases, and 5 bases had no gene match. The V gene's germline CDR1 is SEHNR and CDR2 FQNEAQ (reference sequence). The CDR3 bases are TGTGCCAGCAGCCGCGAGGGGGCAAATTCACCCCTCCACTTT. As protein: CASSREGANSPLHF.

The chain links TRBV6-5 to TRBJ2-2; 9 positions match TRBD2. Germline V gene lookup returns CDR1 MNHEY and CDR2 SVGAGI. CDR3 length: 15 amino acids. V shed 5 bases, J shed 5 bases, and the junction held 6 bases outside the gene matches. The DNA of the CDR3 is TGTGCCAGCAGTCAGGGACTAGCAGGTACCGGGGAGCTGTTTTTT. This codes for CASSQGLAGTGELFF.

The chain combines TRBV18 with TRBJ2-7; D is uncertain. The CDR3 covers 12 residues. The V end lost 4 bases, the J end lost 3 bases, and 7 bases lay between the germline ends. Germline V gene sequence: CDR1 KGHSH, CDR2 LQKENI. The CDR3 here is CASSRANYEQYF. CDR3 DNA sequence: TGTGCCAGCTCACGGGCCAACTACGAGCAGTACTTC.

This clone was counted between two and nine times. This chain connects TRBV21-1 to TRBJ2-7; TRBD1 was called by the table and not checked on the DNA. TRBV21-1 is tagged as a pseudogene. The CDR3 is 20 residues long. The CDR3 DNA follows: TGTGCCAGCAGCAAATGCTCGAGGGACAGGGGTTCGTCCTTCCCCTACGAGCAGTACTTC. It yields the protein CASSKCSRDRGSSFPYEQYF.

This chain uses TRBV2 with TRBJ2-4; TRBD1 aligns across 7 bases. The V gene end was trimmed by 5 bases and the J gene end by 5 bases; junction bases not matched to a gene: 6. Germline values: CDR1 SNHLY, CDR2 FYNNEI. This CDR3 comprises 14 residues. CDR3 bases: TGTGCCAGCAGTAGAGACAGGGTGCAAAACATTCAGTACTTC. Translation: CASSRDRVQNIQYF.

The chain has TRBV6-6 and TRBJ2-7; a possible D gene is TRBD2 (6 bases). Germline CDR1 reads MNHNY; CDR2 reads SVGAGI (reference sequence). This CDR3 is 13 amino acids long. The V end was cut by 6 bases, the J end by 7 bases, with 16 bases between. This CDR3 reads CASSNPSALEQYF. Written as DNA, the CDR3 is TGTGCCAGCAGCAATCCTAGCGCCCTGGAGCAGTACTTC.

A single count supports this clone. The chain uses TRBV18 and TRBJ2-7; unclear D gene. Trimming took off 0 bases at V and 2 bases at J, with 11 bases between the two ends. This CDR3 has 15 residues. From germline, CDR1 is KGHSH and CDR2 LQKENI. As DNA, the CDR3 is TGTGCCAGCTCACCACCCCCCGAAGTCCCCTACGAGCAGTACTTC. Protein sequence: CASSPPPEVPYEQYF.

The J gene is TRBJ2-1, the V gene TRBV6-5; D is possibly TRBD1 (5 bases). Germline assignment: CDR1 MNHEY and CDR2 SVGAGI. The CDR3 runs 12 residues. V lost 6 bases and J lost 8, with 11 bases in between. CDR3 coding DNA: TGTGCCAGCAGCCAAAAGGGGTATGAGCAGTTCTTC. Encoded protein: CASSQKGYEQFF.

This chain connects TRBV27 to TRBJ1-1; the match to TRBD1 covers 9 bases. Trimming at V came to 6 bases and at J to 3 bases, leaving 8 bases not matched to a gene. The germline gives CDR1 MNHEY, CDR2 SMNVEV (reference sequence). The CDR3 runs 15 residues. CDR3 DNA: TGTGCCAGCAGATCGTGGACAGGGGAAGACACTGAAGCTTTCTTT. Protein product: CASRSWTGEDTEAFF.

The chain has TRBV19 and TRBJ2-3; possible D gene TRBD2, 6 bases. CDR3 length: 16 residues. V lost 5 bases to trimming and J lost 4 bases, with 19 bases between them. Germline CDR1 is LNHDA and CDR2 is SQIVND (reference sequence). The CDR3 region is CASSLAGGGASDTQYF. The CDR3 coding sequence is TGTGCCAGTAGTTTGGCCGGCGGCGGGGCGTCAGATACGCAGTATTTT.

Here the CDR3 DNA reads TGCGCCAGCAGCTTGACCCCTCTAGCGGGGGACGGTGAGCAGTTCTTC. Protein: CASSLTPLAGDGEQFF. This chain uses TRBV5-1 with TRBJ2-1; 10 nucleotides match TRBD2. Germline CDR1 SGHRS, CDR2 YFSETQ. The CDR3 is 16 residues long. V trimming: 1 base; J trimming: 9 bases; junction bases outside the gene matches: 10.

V gene TRBV30 combines with J gene TRBJ1-2; a weak D match, TRBD1 (5 bases). The CDR3 is 15 residues long. CDR1 is GTSNPN and CDR2 is SVGIG in the germline V gene (reference sequence). The V gene lost 4 bases and the J gene lost 5 bases, with 20 bases spanning the gap. CDR3 DNA sequence: TGTGCCTGGATTGCAGGGAGAGGAAGTTTATATGGCTACACCTTC. The encoded protein is CAWIAGRGSLYGYTF.

V gene TRBV4-1 combines with J gene TRBJ1-1, with TRBD1 as a possible D gene (5 bases). V lost 4 bases, J lost 3 bases, and 21 bases lay in between. From germline, CDR1 is MGHRA and CDR2 YSYEKL. The length of the CDR3 is 17 residues. DNA of the CDR3: TGCGCCAGCAGCCTAGGCGAGCCAGGGCGTCCTTACACTGAAGCTTTCTTT. It specifies CASSLGEPGRPYTEAFF.

The chain carries TRBV4-3 and TRBJ2-5; 10 bases line up with TRBD1. V dropped 4 bases and J dropped 2; count of bases not matched to a gene: 1. CDR3 length equals 14 residues. From germline, CDR1 is LGHNA and CDR2 YSLEER. CDR3 nucleotide sequence: TGCGCCAGCAGCCGACAGGGGGCTCAAGAGACCCAGTACTTC. Its protein product is CASSRQGAQETQYF.

This clone was counted between two and nine times. This chain links TRBV19 with TRBJ1-2; D remains ambiguous. The V end was cut by 7 bases, the J end by 8 bases, with 14 bases between. The CDR3 length is 12 residues. Germline V gene data show CDR1 as LNHDA and CDR2 as SQIVND (reference sequence). CDR3 protein: CASISPHWGYTF. The DNA for the CDR3 is TGTGCCAGTATATCCCCTCACTGGGGCTACACCTTC.